The clone carrying this TCR beta chain has ten or more counts. Its antigen remains unknown. The data were obtained in a study of T cells in Graves' hyperthyroidism and ophthalmopathy. Study outcomes and limitations: Blood shared most expanded thyroid clonotypes above 0.001. From stable hyperthyroidism, ophthalmopathy was set apart by a 13 V-J model. The model predicted ophthalmopathy a median approximately six months before onset.

Amplification targeted TCR beta CDR3 regions from RNA transcripts. HTBI primers were used for first-round RT-PCR of the TCR CDR3. TCRdb re-derived calls from the multiplex PCR reads in MiXCR, one entry per CDR3 protein. The repertoire includes approximately 620,000 distinct CDR3 sequences, roughly 15% of them detected once, and more than 3% sits in the top ten. With 6 bases clipped from V and 6 bases from J, the junction kept 15 bases outside the gene matches. Germline-derived CDR1 and CDR2 are KGHSH and LQKENI. The CDR3 spans 16 residues. Cells are PBMCs isolated from more than 8.5 ml of fresh blood.

The chain recombines TRBV18 with TRBJ2-3, with TRBD2 matching over 7 bases. This TCR came from a woman aged 40 to 50 with Graves' ophthalmopathy. Sequencing was done on a sample of blood. The CDR3: CASSPSTSSRTDTQYF. For the CDR3, the DNA is TGTGCCAGCTCCCCCTCGACTAGCTCCCGAACGGATACGCAGTATTTT.